This T cell receptor beta chain was found in a study of human T cells and chemical hapten exposure. In the study overall: Diphenylcyclopropenone doses were given weekly to the scalps of patients across the approximately 25-week study. Study conclusions and caveats: Each of the donors had alopecia, so their immune responses may not resemble those of healthy people.

Individual cDNA molecules (in the library) carried attached unique molecular identifiers. As originally analysed: TCRs per sample had a median of approximately 88,000 and ranged from about 20,000 to 700,000. TCRdb independently ran MiXCR on the RACE reads; one entry per CDR3 protein. Clone size and V and J calls follow TCRdb, not the original study. The sample records about 71,000 distinct CDR3 sequences, about 9.4% being singletons. This clonotype was observed many times. Its specificity is unknown. As to time point: patch test 1, 2 weeks after DPC sensitization. The treatment: therapeutic diphenylcyclopropenone sensitization with weekly scalp DPC. Germline CDR1 and CDR2: SGHVS and FNYEAQ. Unmatched junction bases numbered 12, after V lost 3 bases and J lost 6 bases. This CDR3 comprises 16 residues.

The V gene is TRBV7-6, the J gene TRBJ2-3; 7 positions match TRBD1. This receptor was obtained from a woman in her thirties or forties with alopecia areata. Some clones in this sample may be carry-over from other donors' samples. Specimen: whole blood, collected in connection with sensitization to the hapten diphenylcyclopropenone (DPC). The CDR3 reads CASSLGQTGREDTQYF. CDR3 sequence (DNA): TGTGCCAGCAGCTTGGGGCAGACAGGGAGAGAGGATACGCAGTATTTT.